This T cell receptor beta chain was captured in a study of blood T cell repertoires in COVID-19. Background on the study: There were acute and convalescent COVID-19 samples, and they came from the United States, Italy and Spain. In each case, the material was cDNA or gDNA derived from T cells, B-cell-depleted T cells, or PBMCs.

V lost 3 bases to trimming and J lost 4 bases; unmatched junction nucleotides: 11. This CDR3 is built from 16 residues. Germline V gene data show CDR1 as GTSNPN and CDR2 as SVGIG (reference sequence). Per the study methods: Reference gene primers were amplified, and this amplification served to estimate nucleated cell counts. TCRdb's copy holds only in-frame clones and misses some; the assay was immunoSEQ multiplex PCR. The DNA gave D and trimming, while V, J and clone size come from that table. The sample yields about 250,000 clones, roughly 80% seen once. Material for sequencing was peripheral blood. This receptor was taken from a man older than 75 with acute or convalescent COVID-19. The rearrangement links TRBV30 to TRBJ1-4; TRBD1 agrees at 7 bases. CDR3 protein: CAWSRIQGLGNEKLFF. CDR3 sequence (DNA): TGTGCCTGGAGCCGTATACAGGGGCTTGGTAATGAAAAACTGTTTTTT. The full variable domain, with the rest looked up from reference TRBV30 and TRBJ1-4, is SQTIHQWPATLVQPVGSPLSLECTVEGTSNPNLYWYRQAAGRGLQLLFYSVGIGQISSEVPQNLSASRPQDRQFILSSKKLLLSDSGFYLCAWSRIQGLGNEKLFFGSGTQLSVL.